This TCR beta chain was captured by sequencing in a study of blood T cell repertoires in COVID-19. The overall study: Sample material is recorded as cDNA or gDNA derived from T cells, B-cell-depleted T cells, or PBMCs.

The V gene's germline CDR1 is DFQATT and CDR2 SNEGSKA (reference sequence). After removal of 3 bases from V and 6 bases from J, the junction contained 13 bases not matched to a gene. The CDR3 is 17 amino acids. This clone was found once. Followed over time, Seattle patients had been enrolled while infection was active. TCRdb's table, derived via immunoSEQ multiplex PCR, lists solely in-frame clones and lacks some. The repertoire holds some 200,000 clones, with just under 90% as singletons. The V gene is TRBV20-1, the J gene TRBJ2-1; TRBD2 matches 11 bases. The origin of this receptor is a woman in her seventies with COVID-19, enrolled during active disease. Source material: peripheral blood. CDR3 in DNA: TGCAGTGCTAGTTTACTAGCGGGAGCTCCTGAGGGCAATGAGCAGTTCTTC. Amino acid sequence: CSASLLAGAPEGNEQFF.